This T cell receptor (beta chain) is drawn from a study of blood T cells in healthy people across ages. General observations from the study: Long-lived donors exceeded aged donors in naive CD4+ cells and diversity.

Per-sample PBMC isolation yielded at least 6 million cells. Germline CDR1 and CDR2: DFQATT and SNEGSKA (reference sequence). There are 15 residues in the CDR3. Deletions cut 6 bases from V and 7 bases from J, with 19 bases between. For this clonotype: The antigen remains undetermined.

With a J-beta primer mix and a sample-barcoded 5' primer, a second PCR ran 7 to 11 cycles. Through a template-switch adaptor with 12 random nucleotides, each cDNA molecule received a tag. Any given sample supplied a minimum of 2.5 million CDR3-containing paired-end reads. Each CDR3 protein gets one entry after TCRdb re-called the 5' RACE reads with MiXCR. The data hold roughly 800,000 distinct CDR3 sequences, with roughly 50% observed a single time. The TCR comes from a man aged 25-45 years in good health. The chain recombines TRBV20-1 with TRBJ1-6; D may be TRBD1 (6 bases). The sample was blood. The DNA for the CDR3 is TGCAGTGCAAACCCGACAGGTCTCTACAATTCACCCCTCCACTTT. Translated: CSANPTGLYNSPLHF.